The 7 T cell receptor beta chains below come from one sample, sequenced in a study of blood T cells in healthy people across ages. A second roughly 6 to 12 cycle PCR used barcoded and J-beta primers. TCRdb reprocessed the 5' RACE reads via MiXCR and lists one record per CDR3 protein. Of about 1.8 million distinct CDR3 sequences in the sample, roughly 50% were seen once. The sample taken for sequencing was blood. Receptors originate from a woman aged 40 to 55 in good health.

The rearrangement joins TRBV7-2 to TRBJ2-3; 8 bases map to TRBD2. J gave up 6 bases and V 3 bases, and 8 bases lay outside the gene matches. Germline V CDR1 and CDR2: SGHTA, FQGNSA. CDR3 length equals 15 residues. Here the CDR3 DNA reads TGTGCCAGCAGCTTGTCGCGGGGGGCCCGGGATACGCAGTATTTT. It is translated as CASSLSRGARDTQYF. The full variable domain, its missing parts supplied by reference TRBV7-2 and TRBJ2-3, is GAGVSQSPSNKVTEKGKDVELRCDPISGHTALYWYRQSLGQGLEFLIYFQGNSAPDKSGLPSDRFSAERTGGSVSTLTIQRTQQEDSAVYLCASSLSRGARDTQYFGPGTRLTVL.

The rearrangement uses TRBV7-9 and TRBJ2-4; D is uncertain. The J call is doubtful: the DNA matches TRBJ2-7 better. CDR1 is SEHNR, CDR2 FQNEAQ, per germline (reference sequence). The CDR3 covers 17 residues. CDR3 bases: TGTGCCAGCAGCTTAGTGGGGATCCGAGACTCTTCCTACGAGCAGTACTTC. Protein: CASSLVGIRDSSYEQYF.

This clonotype was observed a few times. The CDR3 spells CASSLGAGDIQYF. In DNA form, the CDR3 reads TGCGCCAGCAGCTTGGGGGCCGGCGACATTCAGTACTTC. The chain is built from TRBV5-1 and TRBJ2-4, with unresolved D. The germline V gene encodes CDR1 SGHRS and CDR2 YFSETQ. The CDR3 has 13 amino acids. V lost 0 bases to trimming and J lost 8 bases, with 9 bases between them.

This chain links TRBV3-1 with TRBJ2-3; D gene ambiguous. The germline V and J ends were trimmed by 1 base and 8 bases, with 13 bases remaining between them. Germline CDR1 is LGHDT and CDR2 is YNNKEL (reference sequence). The CDR3 is 14 amino acids. CDR3 bases: TGTGCCAGCAGCCAAGCGGGCGGTCCGGTTACGCAGTATTTT. Its protein product is CASSQAGGPVTQYF.

The V gene is TRBV6-6, the J gene TRBJ1-2; the D is unclear. Trimming pared 2 bases from V and 3 bases from J, leaving 13 bases between. This CDR3 has 15 residues. The V gene's germline CDR1 is MNHNY and CDR2 SVGAGI (reference sequence). The CDR3 loop is CASSYARSQDYGYTF. As DNA, the CDR3 is TGTGCCAGCAGTTACGCCAGGAGCCAAGACTATGGCTACACCTTC.

The chain uses TRBV20-1 and TRBJ2-3; tentative D call: TRBD2 (6 bases). Trimming pared 6 bases from V and 8 bases from J, leaving 18 bases between. Germline-derived CDR1 and CDR2 are DFQATT and SNEGSKA (reference sequence). This CDR3 contains 13 residues. CDR3 residues: CSAALAPSPTQYF. CDR3 in DNA: TGCAGTGCCGCTCTAGCGCCCTCCCCTACGCAGTATTTT.

This chain joins TRBV27 and TRBJ2-7, with D maybe TRBD1 (7 bases). V was shortened by 5 bases and J by 4 bases, with 15 bases between the two germline ends. Germline CDR1 and CDR2: MNHEY and SMNVEV (reference sequence). CDR3 length: 14 amino acids. The CDR3 nucleotides are TGTGCCAGCAGTAACCTTCCAGGGGGGTACGAGCAGTACTTC. Residues: CASSNLPGGYEQYF.